The rows below give T cell receptor beta chains drawn from one sample of a study of blood T cell repertoires in COVID-19. Profiled with immunoSEQ multiplex PCR; TCRdb holds only in-frame clones, not every one. The sample has under 250,000 clones; approximately 80% are singletons. The sample was peripheral blood. Receptors originate from a human donor in a cohort sampled during active COVID-19. Both conserved end residues are part of each CDR3. The D gene is left open where the match is weak. Some rows mark clone size as missing; the rest say once, few, many or name a class of expanded clone.

D gene	clone size	J gene	V gene	CDR3 protein	CDR3 DNA
.	.	TRBJ2-3	TRBV6-6	CAVRLPRSPDTQYF	TGTGCCGTGAGACTACCCCGTTCCCCAGATACGCAGTATTTT
.	.	TRBJ2-1	TRBV2	CASRRQGRDEQFF	TGTGCCAGCAGGCGACAGGGGAGGGATGAGCAGTTCTTC
.	.	TRBJ1-1	TRBV11-3	CASSLFGNTEAFF	TGTGCCAGCAGCTTATTCGGGAACACTGAAGCTTTCTTT
TRBD2	once	TRBJ2-1	TRBV19	CASSMTSGRLDEQFF	TGTGCCAGTAGTATGACTAGCGGGAGGCTAGATGAGCAGTTCTTC
.	few	TRBJ1-1	TRBV6-6	CASGPLNTEAFF	TGTGCCAGCGGCCCTCTGAACACTGAAGCTTTCTTT
.	.	TRBJ2-2	TRBV11-2	CASSLSGTRPLLNTGELFF	TGTGCCAGCAGCTTATCCGGGACTCGTCCCCTATTAAACACCGGGGAGCTGTTTTTT
TRBD1	.	TRBJ1-5	TRBV5-1	CASSTGQGVQPQHF	TGCGCCAGCAGCACGGGACAGGGAGTTCAGCCCCAGCATTTT
.	.	TRBJ1-5	TRBV19	CASSIGSEVGQPQHF	TGTGCCAGTAGTATCGGATCGGAGGTAGGTCAGCCCCAGCATTTT
TRBD2	.	TRBJ2-2	TRBV6-4	CASKLAVNTGELFF	TGTGCCAGCAAACTAGCGGTAAACACCGGGGAGCTGTTTTTT
TRBD1	.	TRBJ1-5	TRBV19	CASSQTGAVSNQPQHF	TGTGCCAGTAGCCAAACAGGGGCGGTTAGCAATCAGCCCCAGCATTTT
TRBD1	.	TRBJ2-7	TRBV28	CASSVTGTGSNEQYF	TGTGCCAGCAGTGTCACCGGGACAGGTAGCAACGAGCAGTACTTC
.	.	TRBJ2-1	TRBV18	CASSPRTIQPLGDEQFF	TGTGCCAGCTCACCAAGAACGATACAGCCCCTAGGGGATGAGCAGTTCTTC
.	.	TRBJ1-2	TRBV4-2	CASSQVTTGNLFYGYTF	TGTGCCAGCAGCCAAGTTACTACAGGGAACCTATTCTATGGCTACACCTTC
.	few	TRBJ2-2	TRBV5-8	CASSLAFGGNTGELFF	TGTGCCAGCAGCTTGGCATTCGGGGGGAACACCGGGGAGCTGTTTTTT
.	.	TRBJ2-5	TRBV14	CASSHLRSGGQETQYF	TGTGCCAGCAGCCATTTAAGGTCAGGAGGACAAGAGACCCAGTACTTC
TRBD1	.	TRBJ2-4	TRBV2	CASSEMTGGLKNIQYF	TGTGCCAGCAGTGAAATGACAGGGGGCCTTAAAAACATTCAGTACTTC
.	.	TRBJ1-2	TRBV20-1	CSASGRRLNYGYTF	TGCAGTGCTAGTGGGCGCAGGCTCAACTATGGCTACACCTTC
.	few	TRBJ2-6	TRBV2	CASSEFPGSGANVLTF	TGTGCCAGCAGTGAATTTCCAGGAAGTGGGGCCAACGTCCTGACTTTC
TRBD1	.	TRBJ1-3	TRBV15	CATSGALPGQHSGNTIYF	TGTGCCACCAGCGGAGCTTTGCCGGGACAGCACTCTGGAAACACCATATATTTT
TRBD1	.	TRBJ2-5	TRBV6-1	CASSVVSGQGGETQYF	TGTGCCAGCAGTGTCGTATCGGGACAGGGTGGGGAGACCCAGTACTTC
TRBD1	.	TRBJ1-6	TRBV7-9	CASSLDGTGKSPLHF	TGTGCCAGCAGCTTAGATGGGACAGGGAAGTCACCCCTCCACTTT
TRBD1	.	TRBJ2-2	TRBV19	CASSIVETGPGELFF	TGTGCCAGTAGTATAGTGGAGACAGGGCCCGGGGAGCTGTTTTTT
TRBD2	few	TRBJ2-7	TRBV6-5	CASCYTSGTYEQYF	TGTGCCAGCTGCTATACTAGCGGGACCTACGAGCAGTACTTC
.	.	TRBJ1-2	TRBV12-3/TRBV12-4	CASSLVRSYGYTF	TGTGCCAGCAGTTTAGTTAGGAGTTATGGCTACACCTTC
.	.	TRBJ2-7	TRBV28	CASSPGGADEQYF	TGTGCCAGCAGCCCTGGGGGGGCCGACGAGCAGTACTTC
.	.	TRBJ2-3	TRBV10-3	CAIRMGGTDTQYF	TGTGCCATCAGAATGGGGGGAACAGATACGCAGTATTTT
TRBD1	.	TRBJ1-1	TRBV5-6	CASRPTGGRTEAFF	TGTGCCAGCAGACCGACAGGGGGCAGGACTGAAGCTTTCTTT
TRBD2	.	TRBJ2-7	TRBV7-9	CASSLGSGSFKEQYF	TGTGCCAGCAGCTTAGGGAGCGGGAGCTTTAAAGAGCAGTACTTC
TRBD2	.	TRBJ2-2	TRBV4-2	CASSQELGLASTGELFF	TGTGCCAGCAGCCAAGAATTGGGACTAGCCTCCACCGGGGAGCTGTTTTTT
TRBD1	.	TRBJ2-7	TRBV6-5	CASAQGYEQYF	TGTGCCAGCGCACAGGGGTACGAGCAGTACTTC
.	.	TRBJ2-6	TRBV7-6	CASSLGGSRGANVLTF	TGTGCCAGCAGCTTAGGCGGGTCTCGGGGGGCCAACGTCCTGACTTTC
.	.	TRBJ2-3	TRBV27	CASRNEREGTDTQYF	TGTGCCAGCAGAAACGAGCGTGAAGGCACAGATACGCAGTATTTT
.	.	TRBJ2-5	TRBV10-3	CAISPGEQTQETQYF	TGTGCCATCAGTCCGGGAGAGCAAACCCAAGAGACCCAGTACTTC
.	once	TRBJ2-1	TRBV5-5	CASREQGGASYNEQFF	TGTGCCAGCAGGGAACAAGGGGGGGCCTCCTACAATGAGCAGTTCTTC
.	.	TRBJ2-7	TRBV18	CASSPWGSLYEQYF	TGTGCCAGCTCACCATGGGGCAGCCTCTACGAGCAGTACTTC
TRBD1	.	TRBJ2-4	TRBV7-2	CASRPDRGAKNIQYF	TGTGCCAGCAGACCCGACAGGGGAGCCAAAAACATTCAGTACTTC
TRBD2	few	TRBJ2-1	TRBV5-1	CASSLVSGLGSSYNEQFF	TGCGCCAGCAGCTTGGTTAGCGGGTTAGGGAGCTCCTACAATGAGCAGTTCTTC
TRBD1	.	TRBJ2-7	TRBV28	CASSSYQTGGNEQYF	TGTGCCAGCAGTTCGTACCAGACAGGGGGCAACGAGCAGTACTTC
TRBD2	.	TRBJ2-1	TRBV18	CASSRRTSGRVLSYNEQFF	TGTGCCAGCTCGCGACGGACTAGCGGGAGGGTTCTTTCCTACAATGAGCAGTTCTTC
TRBD1	.	TRBJ2-1	TRBV28	CASSYPGTAYNEQFF	TGTGCCAGCAGCTACCCGGGGACAGCTTACAATGAGCAGTTCTTC
.	.	TRBJ2-3	TRBV9	CASSPGWDTQYF	TGTGCCAGCAGCCCCGGGTGGGATACGCAGTATTTT
TRBD2	once	TRBJ2-1	TRBV28	CASSPISGPDNEQFF	TGTGCCAGCAGTCCCATTAGCGGGCCCGACAATGAGCAGTTCTTC
.	.	TRBJ2-1	TRBV27	CASSAPGLPRYNEQFF	TGTGCCAGCAGTGCCCCCGGGTTACCCCGATACAATGAGCAGTTCTTC
.	.	TRBJ1-4	TRBV7-2	CASSLIGDEKLFF	TGTGCCAGCAGCTTAATCGGGGATGAAAAACTGTTTTTT
TRBD1	.	TRBJ2-7	TRBV19	CASRLGTGGAYEQYF	TGTGCCAGTAGACTTGGGACAGGAGGGGCCTACGAGCAGTACTTC
TRBD2	.	TRBJ2-7	TRBV3-1/TRBV3-2	CASSPLSGSPGEQYF	TGTGCCAGCAGCCCTCTGAGCGGGAGCCCCGGCGAGCAGTACTTC
.	.	TRBJ2-1	TRBV2	CASRYRIALNNEQFF	TGTGCCAGCAGGTACAGGATCGCCCTCAACAATGAGCAGTTCTTC
TRBD2	.	TRBJ2-7	TRBV5-1	CASRSLAAYEQYF	TGCGCCAGCAGGTCCCTAGCGGCGTACGAGCAGTACTTC
TRBD2	.	TRBJ2-2	TRBV4-2	CASSQMTSGQTTGELFF	TGTGCCAGCAGCCAAATGACTAGCGGCCAAACCACCGGGGAGCTGTTTTTT
.	.	TRBJ2-7	TRBV2	CASMGPGTYEQYF	TGTGCCAGCATGGGTCCGGGGACCTACGAGCAGTACTTC
TRBD2	.	TRBJ2-4	TRBV5-1	CASSLLAGGDIQYF	TGCGCCAGCAGCCTCTTAGCGGGAGGGGACATTCAGTACTTC
TRBD2	.	TRBJ2-3	TRBV2	CASNLLAVSTDTQYF	TGTGCCAGCAATTTACTAGCGGTTAGCACAGATACGCAGTATTTT
TRBD1	.	TRBJ1-3	TRBV7-9	CASSSQGASGNTIYF	TGTGCCAGCAGCTCCCAGGGGGCTTCTGGAAACACCATATATTTT